The 5 T cell receptor beta chains given below trace back to one sample, sequenced in a study of shared clonotypes between healthy human individuals. Measured with immunoSEQ multiplex PCR; TCRdb has only the in-frame clones, and not every one. This sample has about 2.3 million clones, with 92% found just once. Sequenced sample: naive CD4+ T cells from PBMCs. The subset is: CD45RA+ positively selected. All receptors come from a young man in good health. Some clones in this sample may be carry-over from other donors' samples.

The chain couples TRBV7-2 to TRBJ2-7; 9 bases are a match to TRBD2. The CDR3 loop spans 19 amino acids. Unmatched junction bases numbered 22, after V lost 5 bases and J lost 5 bases. Germline V CDR1 and CDR2: SGHTA, FQGNSA. CDR3 bases: TGTGCCAGCAGCGAACCGGTCGGCGGGAGGGTAGGGCGTAGCCACGAGCAGTACTTC. Its translation is CASSEPVGGRVGRSHEQYF.

The V gene is TRBV18, the J gene TRBJ2-6; D is possibly TRBD1 (6 bases). Trimming took off 3 bases at V and 0 bases at J, with 9 bases between the two ends. CDR3 length equals 16 residues. The germline gives CDR1 KGHSH, CDR2 LQKENI. CDR3 bases: TGTGCCAGCTCACCGGAAGGGGGCTCTGGGGCCAACGTCCTGACTTTC. It translates to CASSPEGGSGANVLTF. Full variable domain (outside the CDR3, taken from reference TRBV18 and TRBJ2-6): NAGVMQNPRHLVRRRGQEARLRCSPMKGHSHVYWYRQLPEEGLKFMVYLQKENIIDESGMPKERFSAEFPKEGPSILRIQQVVRGDSAAYFCASSPEGGSGANVLTFGAGSRLTVL.

This chain uses TRBV19 with TRBJ2-7; 9 bases are a match to TRBD2. The trim removed 7 bases at V and 2 bases at J, leaving 3 bases unmatched. Per germline, CDR1 LNHDA and CDR2 SQIVND (reference sequence). The CDR3 covers 13 residues. The CDR3 DNA follows: TGTGCCAGTAAGGCGGGAGGGCCCTACGAGCAGTACTTC. It encodes CASKAGGPYEQYF.

With regard to this clone: Additional DNA sequences in this sample encode the identical CDR3. The genes are TRBV29-1 and TRBJ1-4; perhaps TRBD1 as D (5 bases). This CDR3 spans 12 amino acids. Germline V gene data show CDR1 as SQVTM and CDR2 as ANQGSEA. Trimming removed 6 bases from V and 8 bases from J, with 13 bases in between. The chain's CDR3 is CSVAGGDEKLFF. CDR3 nucleotide sequence: TGCAGCGTGGCGGGGGGAGACGAAAAACTGTTTTTT.

This chain links TRBV25-1 with TRBJ2-5, with D perhaps matching TRBD2 (7 bases). Gene TRBJ2-7 matches the end of the DNA better, so the J call may be wrong. Germline CDR1 is MGHDK and CDR2 is SYGVNS. The CDR3 totals 14 residues. This CDR3 is CASMDAGATYEQYF. DNA of the CDR3: TGTGCCAGCATGGATGCGGGGGCAACCTACGAGCAGTACTTC.